This TCR beta chain originates from a study of blood T cell repertoires in COVID-19 (TCRdb year 2020). Some background on the complete study: Samples covering the acute and convalescent phases of COVID-19 were provided by collaborators in the United States, Italy and Spain. The material from the prospective study consisted of cDNA or gDNA derived from T cells, B-cell-depleted T cells, or PBMCs. The dataset comprised deeply sampled blood TCRbeta repertoires from subjects exposed to, actively infected with, or recovered from COVID-19. The repertoires were made available in a free public database intended to serve as a resource for research on the immune response to SARS-CoV-2. The samples were drawn from two sources: the first 160 participants of the ongoing ImmuneRACE study, and 1,254 subjects contributed by 6 global collaborators. The sample metadata nearly always contained a de-identified subject ID, COVID-19 status, age in years and sex. Where available, HLA class I and class II types were taken from metadata supplied by the sample provider and were not determined by assay-based typing. Beyond this particular receptor, the publication reports: How much clinical and demographic metadata was included differed by source and by participant, and the metadata was provided uncurated.

This clone was seen a handful of times. The antigen it recognizes is unknown. No base quality values were provided; no much bigger clone lies one nucleotide off. The immunoSEQ Assay, a bias-controlled multiplex PCR, was used to amplify TCRbeta CDR3 regions from genomic DNA. The authors' pipeline ran thus. Nucleated cell counts per sample were estimated from amplification of reference gene primers within the assay. To quantify the absolute abundance of each unique TCRbeta CDR3 rearrangement, sequence reads were collapsed and filtered. Productive Simpson clonality was computed per sample as the square root of Simpson's diversity index over productive rearrangements. The source is immuneACCESS, and TCRdb retained only in-frame sequences with V and J called. Part of the clones is not carried over; for the studies checked, unresolved V genes explain less than half of this, and the remainder is unexplained. From that table come the V and J calls and clone size; the DNA was used to work out D and trimming. The sample table holds about 78,000 clones, of which approximately 90% were seen once. Approximately 0.74% of the sample belongs to the ten largest clones.

Spanning cysteine to phenylalanine, the CDR3 consists of 14 amino acids. The DNA shown is the 42-base CDR3, in frame from base 1. A distance of 11 bases separates the germline ends of V and J, which lose 6 bases and 0 bases respectively. CDR1 SGHNT and CDR2 YYREEE are derived from the germline V gene (reference sequence). Collaborating institutions collected whole blood in K2EDTA tubes following their own protocols. For TCRbeta analysis, collaborators shipped samples as frozen whole blood, isolated PBMCs, or DNA extracted from either of those sample types. The rearranged segments are TRBV5-4 and TRBJ2-3, with TRBD2 as a weak D call on 5 bases. Sequencing input: peripheral blood. The origin of this receptor is an elderly woman with acute or convalescent COVID-19. The CDR3 protein is CASNEGLSTDTQYF. The DNA reads as follows: TGTGCCAGCAACGAAGGACTTAGCACAGATACGCAGTATTTT.